These 29 T cell receptor beta chains were all obtained from the same sample, sequenced in a study of cytomegalovirus exposure and HLA in healthy donors. Here immunoSEQ multiplex PCR was the method, and the copy in TCRdb shows in-frame clones only, minus some. The sample lists about 73,000 clones, 85% to 90% seen once, with 3% to 4.5% in the top ten. Sequencing input: PBMCs. These receptors originate from a woman younger than 30 in good health and CMV-seropositive.

This rearrangement joins TRBV18 to TRBJ2-2, with 9 bases that match TRBD2. CDR3 size: 15 residues. V shed 3 bases and J 6 bases; nucleotides not matched to a gene: 5. Per germline, CDR1 KGHSH and CDR2 LQKENI. CDR3 amino acids: CASSPWTSVPGELFF. Written as DNA, the CDR3 is TGTGCCAGCTCACCCTGGACTAGCGTCCCCGGGGAGCTGTTTTTT.

This sequence joins TRBV19 and TRBJ1-2, with 8 bases lining up with TRBD1. CDR3 length equals 15 residues. The germline gives CDR1 LNHDA, CDR2 SQIVND (reference sequence). V was pared by 5 bases and J by 3 bases, with 8 bases of the junction left unmatched. The CDR3 loop reads CASSPSDRVDYGYTF. CDR3 DNA: TGTGCCAGTAGTCCATCGGACAGGGTCGACTATGGCTACACCTTC.

V gene TRBV11-3 combines with J gene TRBJ2-3; 10 bases align to TRBD2. This CDR3 spans 15 amino acids. Germline trimming cut 2 bases from V and 4 bases from J; bases unmatched to any gene: 3. Germline assignment: CDR1 SGHNT and CDR2 YENEEA. CDR3 amino acids: CASSLLAGGSDTQYF. In nucleotides, the CDR3 is TGTGCCAGCAGCTTATTAGCGGGGGGATCAGATACGCAGTATTTT.

The V call is TRBV29-1, the J call TRBJ2-2; 8 bases line up with TRBD2. The J segment lost 1 base and the V segment lost 6 bases, leaving 1 base of the junction unmatched. CDR3 length: 13 residues. CDR1 and CDR2 from the germline V gene are SQVTM and ANQGSEA. The CDR3 here is CSVLAENTGELFF. In DNA, the CDR3 is TGCAGCGTACTAGCGGAGAACACCGGGGAGCTGTTTTTT.

The J gene is TRBJ2-7, the V gene TRBV27, with a possible D match to TRBD2 (6 bases). The CDR3 covers 16 residues. Germline loops: CDR1 MNHEY, CDR2 SMNVEV (reference sequence). V was shortened by 5 bases and J by 0 bases, with 17 bases between the two germline ends. The DNA of the CDR3 is TGTGCCAGCAGTATCTCCCCGGGACTCCACTCCTACGAGCAGTACTTC. It translates to CASSISPGLHSYEQYF.

The rearrangement links TRBV5-1 to TRBJ2-2, with TRBD1 matching over 10 bases. After removal of 3 bases from V and 5 bases from J, the junction contained 1 base not matched to a gene. The CDR3 is 14 amino acids. CDR1 and CDR2 (germline): SGHRS, YFSETQ. Here the CDR3 reads CASSWTGGTGELFF. CDR3 sequence (DNA): TGCGCCAGCAGCTGGACAGGGGGGACCGGGGAGCTGTTTTTT.

V gene TRBV2 combines with J gene TRBJ2-1, with TRBD1 identical over 10 bases. Germline V gene lookup returns CDR1 SNHLY and CDR2 FYNNEI. This CDR3 has 15 amino acids. J was trimmed by 10 bases and V by 6 bases; bases with no gene match: 12. CDR3 coding DNA: TGTGCCAGCAGCAAGGGGGGACAGGGGATCCGAGAGCAGTTCTTC. It encodes CASSKGGQGIREQFF.

The chain carries TRBV4-1 and TRBJ2-1; the match to TRBD2 covers 7 bases. From germline, CDR1 is MGHRA and CDR2 YSYEKL. There are 15 residues in the CDR3. J gave up 3 bases and V 1 base, and 3 bases lay outside the gene matches. CDR3 amino acids: CASSQGGRNYNEQFF. As DNA, the CDR3 is TGCGCCAGCAGCCAAGGCGGGAGAAACTACAATGAGCAGTTCTTC.

The V and J genes are TRBV19 and TRBJ1-4, with TRBD1 matching 8 bases. The V gene end was trimmed by 6 bases and the J gene end by 8 bases; junction bases not matched to a gene: 14. This CDR3 is 16 amino acids long. Germline lookup yields CDR1 LNHDA and CDR2 SQIVND (reference sequence). The CDR3 bases are TGTGCCAGTAGCCCCAGGATCGGGACAGGACAGGAAAAACTGTTTTTT. Its translation: CASSPRIGTGQEKLFF.

This rearrangement joins TRBV5-5 to TRBJ1-5, with D hard to call. Germline V lookup: CDR1 SGHKS, CDR2 YYEKEE (reference sequence). CDR3 length: 13 amino acids. Trimming pared 1 base from V and 1 base from J, leaving 3 bases between. CDR3 sequence reads: CASSLRSNQPQHF. The CDR3 DNA reads as TGTGCCAGCAGCTTGCGGAGCAATCAGCCCCAGCATTTT.

The chain couples TRBV7-2 to TRBJ2-7, with 9 bases lining up with TRBD1. With 5 bases clipped from V and 2 bases from J, the junction kept 7 bases outside the gene matches. The CDR3 is 15 amino acids. CDR1 SGHTA and CDR2 FQGNSA come from the germline V gene. The CDR3 here is CASSRPGQGAYEQYF. CDR3 DNA: TGTGCCAGCAGCCGCCCGGGACAGGGAGCCTACGAGCAGTACTTC.

V is TRBV27 and J is TRBJ2-3; 8 bases map to TRBD2. CDR3 length: 14 residues. V gave up 4 bases and J gave up 3 bases; unmatched junction bases: 3. Germline CDR1 and CDR2: MNHEY and SMNVEV (reference sequence). In DNA form, the CDR3 reads TGTGCCAGCAGTTGGATAGCGGGAACAGATACGCAGTATTTT. As protein: CASSWIAGTDTQYF.

The V gene is TRBV6-1, the J gene TRBJ2-7; D is unresolved. Trimming shortened V by 11 bases and J by 2 bases, and 16 bases separated the two germline ends. Germline values: CDR1 MNHNS, CDR2 SASEGT. CDR3 length: 13 residues. In DNA, the CDR3 is TGTGCCTCCCAACGTGCAGGCACCTACGAGCAGTACTTC. This translates into CASQRAGTYEQYF.

The chain joins TRBV25-1 to TRBJ1-2; 12 bases map to TRBD1. Germline V gives CDR1 MGHDK, CDR2 SYGVNS. The CDR3 is made up of 15 amino acids. Trimming took 3 bases from V and 7 from J; bases not matched to a gene: 6. The CDR3 spells CASSDGDRGLIGYTF. As DNA, the CDR3 is TGTGCCAGCAGTGACGGGGACAGGGGGCTCATTGGCTACACCTTC.

This chain connects TRBV29-1 to TRBJ1-5, with D possibly matching TRBD1 (5 bases). The CDR3 spans 16 residues. CDR1 SQVTM and CDR2 ANQGSEA come from the germline V gene. V shed 6 bases and J shed 1 base, with 19 bases lying between them. DNA of the CDR3: TGCAGCGTCAGCCCAGGGTTTCTGTTGAGCAATCAGCCCCAGCATTTT. It encodes CSVSPGFLLSNQPQHF.

The chain combines TRBV7-8 with TRBJ2-1, with 9 nucleotides matching TRBD2. The CDR3 has 16 residues. CDR1 is SGHVS and CDR2 is FQNEAQ in the germline V gene. The J segment lost 4 bases and the V segment lost 4 bases, leaving 8 bases of the junction unmatched. The CDR3 region is CASSSPAGGGYNEQFF. In DNA, the CDR3 is TGTGCCAGCAGCTCCCCCGCGGGAGGGGGTTACAATGAGCAGTTCTTC.

The chain combines TRBV2 with TRBJ2-2, with 11 nucleotides matching TRBD2. Unmatched junction bases numbered 7, after V lost 3 bases and J lost 4 bases. The CDR3 length is 17 residues. Germline CDR1 is SNHLY and CDR2 is FYNNEI. The CDR3 reads CASSDASGRMGTGELFF. As DNA, the CDR3 is TGTGCCAGCAGTGATGCTAGCGGGAGGATGGGCACCGGGGAGCTGTTTTTT.

V usage is TRBV19 and J usage is TRBJ2-1, with a weak D call TRBD1 (5 bases). This CDR3 contains 14 residues. CDR1 and CDR2 (germline): LNHDA, SQIVND (reference sequence). Between the trimmed V and J ends, which lost 1 base and 8 bases, there was a span of 12 bases. The CDR3 loop reads CASSIGGLSHEQFF. DNA for the CDR3: TGTGCCAGTAGTATAGGGGGCTTAAGCCATGAGCAGTTCTTC.

This clone was counted once. The J gene is TRBJ2-2, the V gene TRBV2, with 8 bases fitting TRBD2. The ends lost 7 bases at V and 1 base at J; junction bases unmatched: 5. The length of the CDR3 is 15 residues. Germline V CDR1 and CDR2: SNHLY, FYNNEI. The CDR3, as DNA: TGTGCCAGCAAGAATAGCGGGATGAACACCGGGGAGCTGTTTTTT. Its protein product is CASKNSGMNTGELFF.

The chain carries TRBV10-1 and TRBJ2-7; 8 bases line up with TRBD1. Germline values: CDR1 WNHNN, CDR2 SYGVQD (reference sequence). This CDR3 region has 17 residues. Trimming cost V 1 base and J 2 bases; bases outside gene matches: 10. The DNA for the CDR3 is TGCGCCAGCAGTGAGTACGGACAGGGAAAAAATCCCTACGAGCAGTACTTC. The encoded protein is CASSEYGQGKNPYEQYF.

The chain is built from TRBV9 and TRBJ1-1; no clear D. Looked up from germline, CDR1 is SGDLS and CDR2 is YYNGEE. Trimming left V 0 bases short and J 1 base short, with 4 bases between. The CDR3 is 13 residues long. The CDR3 sequence is CASSVGRNTEAFF. The CDR3 nucleotides are TGTGCCAGCAGCGTAGGGAGGAACACTGAAGCTTTCTTT.

The genes are TRBV6-5 and TRBJ1-2; 9 positions match TRBD1. This CDR3 is 15 amino acids long. The V gene end was trimmed by 4 bases and the J gene end by 0 bases; junction bases not matched to a gene: 3. CDR1 MNHEY and CDR2 SVGAGI come from the germline V gene. This chain's CDR3 is CASSSGQGANYGYTF. In nucleotides, the CDR3 is TGTGCCAGCAGTTCGGGACAGGGCGCTAACTATGGCTACACCTTC.

The chain combines TRBV6-5 with TRBJ2-1, with 8 positions matching TRBD1. This CDR3 is 15 amino acids long. Germline V gene lookup returns CDR1 MNHEY and CDR2 SVGAGI. The V gene end was trimmed by 6 bases and the J gene end by 2 bases; junction bases not matched to a gene: 6. The CDR3 sequence is CASSSDRDAYNEQFF. The CDR3 DNA reads as TGTGCCAGCAGCTCGGACAGGGACGCCTACAATGAGCAGTTCTTC.

This chain links TRBV30 with TRBJ2-1; 9 bases fit TRBD1. Germline-derived CDR1 and CDR2 are GTSNPN and SVGIG (reference sequence). The V gene end was trimmed by 4 bases and the J gene end by 6 bases; junction bases not matched to a gene: 7. The CDR3 sequence is 14 residues long. CDR3 in amino acids: CAWTPGQGVNEQFF. The CDR3 region has the DNA TGTGCCTGGACCCCGGGACAGGGAGTCAATGAGCAGTTCTTC.

Regarding this clone: Other DNA variants within this sample encode the same CDR3. The chain has TRBV6-5 and TRBJ2-7, with 10 bases fitting TRBD1. V trimming: 3 bases; J trimming: 2 bases; junction bases outside the gene matches: 1. This CDR3 is 14 amino acids long. Looked up from germline, CDR1 is MNHEY and CDR2 is SVGAGI. The CDR3 loop reads CASSYGTGAYEQYF. DNA for the CDR3: TGTGCCAGCAGTTATGGGACAGGGGCCTACGAGCAGTACTTC.

The chain joins TRBV5-4 to TRBJ2-1, with D possibly TRBD1 on 5 matching bases. CDR3 length equals 13 residues. Germline V gene data show CDR1 as SGHNT and CDR2 as YYREEE (reference sequence). With 2 bases removed from V and 8 bases from J, the gap between germline ends came to 11 bases. The CDR3 is CASSFYTRDEQFF. The CDR3 bases are TGTGCCAGCAGCTTTTACACCAGGGATGAGCAGTTCTTC.

This clone was recorded once. J is TRBJ2-5 and V is TRBV7-9, with 10 bases identical to TRBD2. V was pared by 1 base and J by 13 bases, with 6 bases of the junction left unmatched. CDR1 and CDR2 from the germline V gene are SEHNR and FQNEAQ (reference sequence). The CDR3 extends over 13 amino acids. In DNA, the CDR3 is TGTGCCAGCAGCTTAGTAGAGCGGGGGGGCCCGTACTTC. The encoded protein is CASSLVERGGPYF.

CDR3 sequence reads: CASSFREGGTGELFF. Written as DNA, the CDR3 is TGTGCCAGCAGCTTTCGGGAGGGCGGGACCGGGGAGCTGTTTTTT. This chain connects TRBV5-5 to TRBJ2-2; 8 positions agree with TRBD2. J lost 5 bases, V lost 2 bases, and 5 bases had no gene match. Per germline, CDR1 SGHKS and CDR2 YYEKEE (reference sequence). The CDR3 spans 15 residues.

Comments on this clone: An end of the junction differs from the germline gene, which may be a read error. The chain employs TRBV7-7 and TRBJ2-5, with 9 bases identical to TRBD1. CDR1 and CDR2 from the germline V gene are SSHAT and FNYEAQ (reference sequence). The CDR3 totals 15 residues. The CDR3 region is CASSLGQGPQETQYF. DNA for the CDR3: TGTGCTAGCAGTCTAGGACAGGGGCCACAAGAGACCCAGTACTTC.